These T cell receptor beta chains were read from a single sample in a study of metastatic and nonmetastatic thyroid tumors. TCRdb re-called clones from the PCR reads using MiXCR. The repertoire holds about 53,000 clones, with 20% as singletons. The source material was blood. The source is a female donor with papillary thyroid cancer or a benign thyroid nodule (not recorded which). Some clones in this sample may be carry-over from other donors' samples. CDR3s include the opening cysteine and the closing phenylalanine or tryptophan. The D gene is left open where the match is weak. Expanded clones are given a class, and other clones once, few, many or no size at all.

d_call,v_call,clone_size,j_call,cdr3_nt,cdr3_aa
NA,TRBV20-1,NA,TRBJ2-3,TGCAGTGCTACTAGACAGTGCCGCACAGTTACGCAGTATTTT,CSATRQCRTVTQYF
TRBD1,TRBV7-2,many,TRBJ1-2,TGTGCCAGCAGCTTCGGACAGGCTAACTATGGCTACACCTTC,CASSFGQANYGYTF
TRBD2,TRBV9,many,TRBJ2-1,TGTGCCAGCAGCGTAGAACCGACTAGCAGCTTCTACAATGAGCAGTTCTTC,CASSVEPTSSFYNEQFF
TRBD1,TRBV24-1,many,TRBJ2-1,TGTGCCACCAGTGATCCCGGGACAGGGTCCTACAATGAGCAGTTCTTC,CATSDPGTGSYNEQFF
NA,TRBV6-1,many,TRBJ1-5,TGTGCCAGCAGTGGTTGGGGGGTTGGCAATCAGCCCCAGCATTTT,CASSGWGVGNQPQHF
NA,TRBV6-1,many,TRBJ2-6,TGTGCCAGCAGTAAGGACCTTGAGGGGGCCAACGTCCTGACTTTC,CASSKDLEGANVLTF
TRBD1,TRBV6-2/TRBV6-3,many,TRBJ1-2,TGTGCCAGCAGTTTTTTTTTAACAGGGGGCCTGGACTATGGCTACACCTTC,CASSFFLTGGLDYGYTF
TRBD2,TRBV7-3,many,TRBJ2-1,TGTGCCAGCAGCTTAGGGACTAGCGGGAGGGGGCTTGAGCAGTTCTTC,CASSLGTSGRGLEQFF
NA,TRBV6-1,many,TRBJ2-7,TGTGCCAGCAGTGAAGCGGGGCAGGGCCACGAGCAGTACTTC,CASSEAGQGHEQYF
TRBD2,TRBV6-5,NA,TRBJ2-7,TGTGCCTGCAGTTTAGCGGGAGAGGACTACGAGCAGTACTTC,CACSLAGEDYEQYF
NA,TRBV28,many,TRBJ1-1,TGTGCCAGCACCCAACTAAACACTGAAGCTTTCTTT,CASTQLNTEAFF
NA,TRBV7-3,many,TRBJ2-1,TGTGCCAGCAGCTTGGGGGCAGTCAATGAGCAGTTCTTC,CASSLGAVNEQFF
TRBD2,TRBV6-1,few,TRBJ2-7,TGTGCCAGCAGTCCCAACTCGGGACTAGCGAACGAGCAGTACTTC,CASSPNSGLANEQYF
NA,TRBV6-1,many,TRBJ2-7,TGTGCCAGCACCTCCCTGGCCGATTCCTACGAGCTGTACTTC,CASTSLADSYELYF
TRBD1,TRBV5-4,many,TRBJ2-1,TGTGCCAGCAGCTTACCGGGACAGGGTGCAAATGAGCAGTTCTTC,CASSLPGQGANEQFF
TRBD2,TRBV28,many,TRBJ2-1,TGTGCCAGCAGTACCTCCCCGGGACTAGCGGGAGGTCTGGGTGAGCAGTTCTTC,CASSTSPGLAGGLGEQFF
NA,TRBV2,many,TRBJ1-4,TGTGCCAGCAATCCGACATCTAATGAAAAACTGTTTTTT,CASNPTSNEKLFF
TRBD1,TRBV18,many,TRBJ2-7,TGTGCCAGCTCACCACCCTTTGGACAGGGGGCCCGGGAGCAGTACTTC,CASSPPFGQGAREQYF
NA,TRBV27,many,TRBJ2-1,TGTGCCAGCAGGTCAATACAGGAGAGCTCCTACAATGAGCAGTTCTTC,CASRSIQESSYNEQFF
NA,TRBV19,many,TRBJ2-7,TGTGCCAGTAGTATAAGAGGAGCGAACTACGAGCAGTACTTC,CASSIRGANYEQYF
NA,TRBV20-1,many,TRBJ2-1,TGCAGTGCCCCGAGGGGGGGGCGCATAAATGAGCAGTTCTTC,CSAPRGGRINEQFF